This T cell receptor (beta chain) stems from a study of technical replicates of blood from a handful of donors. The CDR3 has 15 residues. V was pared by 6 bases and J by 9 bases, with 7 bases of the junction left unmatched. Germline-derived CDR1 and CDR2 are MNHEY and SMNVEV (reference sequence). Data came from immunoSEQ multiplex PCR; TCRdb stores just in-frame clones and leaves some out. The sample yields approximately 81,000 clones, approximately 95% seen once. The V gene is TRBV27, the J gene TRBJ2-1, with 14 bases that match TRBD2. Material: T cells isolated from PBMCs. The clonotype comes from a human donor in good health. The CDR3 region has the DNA TGTGCCAGCAGATCCGGGACTAGCGGGAGTCGTGAGCAGTTCTTC. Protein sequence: CASRSGTSGSREQFF.